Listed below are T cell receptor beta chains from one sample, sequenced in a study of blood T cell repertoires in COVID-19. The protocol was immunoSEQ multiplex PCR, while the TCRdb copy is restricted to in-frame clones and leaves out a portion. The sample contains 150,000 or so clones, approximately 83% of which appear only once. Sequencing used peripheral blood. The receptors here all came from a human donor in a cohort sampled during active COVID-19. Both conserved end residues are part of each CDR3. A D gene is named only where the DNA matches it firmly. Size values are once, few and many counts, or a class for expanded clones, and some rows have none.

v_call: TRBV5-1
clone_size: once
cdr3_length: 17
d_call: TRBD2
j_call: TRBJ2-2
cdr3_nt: TGCGCCAGCAGCTTGGCCGGCGGGAGCACTAACACCGGGGAGCTGTTTTTT
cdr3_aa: CASSLAGGSTNTGELFF

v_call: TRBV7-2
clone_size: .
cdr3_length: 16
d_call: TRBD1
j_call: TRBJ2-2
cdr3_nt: TGTGCCAGCGACTTATCCGGGACAGCGAACACCGGGGAGCTGTTTTTT
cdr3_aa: CASDLSGTANTGELFF

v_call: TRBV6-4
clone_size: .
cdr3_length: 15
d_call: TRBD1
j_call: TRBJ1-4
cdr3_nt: TGTGCCAGCAGTGAAAGCCAGGGGGCGGATGAAAAACTGTTTTTT
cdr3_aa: CASSESQGADEKLFF

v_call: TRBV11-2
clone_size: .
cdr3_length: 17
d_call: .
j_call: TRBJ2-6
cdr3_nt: TGTGCCAGCAGCCCCCAGACGGTGCGTAGCGGGGCCAACGTCCTGACTTTC
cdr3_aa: CASSPQTVRSGANVLTF

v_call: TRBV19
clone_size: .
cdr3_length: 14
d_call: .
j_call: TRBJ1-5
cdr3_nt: TGTGCCAGTAGTGTACAGGGTTTGAGGCAGCCCCAGCATTTT
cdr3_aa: CASSVQGLRQPQHF

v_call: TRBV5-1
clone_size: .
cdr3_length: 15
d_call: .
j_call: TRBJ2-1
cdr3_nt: TGCGCCAGCAGCTTGCCCCGGAGCTCCTACAATGAGCAGTTCTTC
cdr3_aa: CASSLPRSSYNEQFF

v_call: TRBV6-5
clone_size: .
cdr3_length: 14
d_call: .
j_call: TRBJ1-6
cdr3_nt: TGTGCCAGCAGTCCTCACTATGTTAATTCACCCCTCCACTTT
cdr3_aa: CASSPHYVNSPLHF

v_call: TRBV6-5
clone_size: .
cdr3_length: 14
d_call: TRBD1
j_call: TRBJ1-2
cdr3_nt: TGTGCCAGCAGACCTACAGGGGGACCTTTTGGCTACACCTTC
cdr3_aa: CASRPTGGPFGYTF

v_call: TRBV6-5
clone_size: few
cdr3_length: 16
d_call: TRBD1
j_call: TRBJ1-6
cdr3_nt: TGTGCCAGCAGTTACAGGACAGGGGGGAAGGATTCACCCCTCCACTTT
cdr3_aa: CASSYRTGGKDSPLHF

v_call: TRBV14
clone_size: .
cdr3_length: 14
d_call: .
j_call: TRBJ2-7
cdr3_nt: TGTGCCAGCAGCCGACGCGGGGTCGACTACGAGCAGTACTTC
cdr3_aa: CASSRRGVDYEQYF

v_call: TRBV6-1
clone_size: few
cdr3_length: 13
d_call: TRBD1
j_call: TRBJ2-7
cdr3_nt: TGTGCCAGCAGTGAAGTTATTTGGGACAGGTCTGGCTTC
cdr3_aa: CASSEVIWDRSGF

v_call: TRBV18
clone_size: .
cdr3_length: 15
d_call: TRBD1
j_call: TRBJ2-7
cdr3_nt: TGTGCCAGCTCACCCTCGGGACAGGGTTACTACGAGCAGTACTTC
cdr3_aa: CASSPSGQGYYEQYF

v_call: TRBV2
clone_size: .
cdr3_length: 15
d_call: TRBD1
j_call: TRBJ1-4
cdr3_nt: TGTGCCAGCAGTGGCCGGACAGGGGGCAATGAAAAACTGTTTTTT
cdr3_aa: CASSGRTGGNEKLFF

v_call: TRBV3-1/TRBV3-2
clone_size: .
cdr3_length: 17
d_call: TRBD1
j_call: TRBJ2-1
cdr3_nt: TGTGCCAGCAGCCAAGATTTACAGGGGGGATCGTACAATGAGCAGTTCTTC
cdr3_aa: CASSQDLQGGSYNEQFF

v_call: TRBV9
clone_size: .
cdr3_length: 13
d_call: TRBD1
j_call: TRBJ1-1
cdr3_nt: TGTGCCAGCAGCGCAGGGACAGTCACTGAAGCTTTCTTT
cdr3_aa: CASSAGTVTEAFF

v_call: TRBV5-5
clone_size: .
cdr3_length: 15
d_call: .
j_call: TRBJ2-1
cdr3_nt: TGTGCCAGCAGCTTTAGTCAGGTTTCCTACAATGAGCAGTTCTTC
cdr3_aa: CASSFSQVSYNEQFF

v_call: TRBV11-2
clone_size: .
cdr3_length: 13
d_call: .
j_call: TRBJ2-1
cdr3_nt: TGTGCCAGCAGCTTAGTGATACGGGGTGAGCAGTTCTTC
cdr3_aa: CASSLVIRGEQFF

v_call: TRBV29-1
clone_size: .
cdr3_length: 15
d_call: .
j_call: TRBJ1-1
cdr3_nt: TGCAGCGTTAGTTACGGTCGAAGGGGTAACACTGAAGCTTTCTTT
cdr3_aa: CSVSYGRRGNTEAFF

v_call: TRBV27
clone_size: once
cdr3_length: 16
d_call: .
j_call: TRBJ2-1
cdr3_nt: TGTGCCAGCAGTTTACGACCCGGGACTCCCTACAATGAGCAGTTCTTC
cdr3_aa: CASSLRPGTPYNEQFF